These T cell receptor beta chains were read from a single sample in a study of molecular identifiers for immune sequencing clone quantification. TCRdb analysed the PCR reads with MiXCR anew, one entry per CDR3 protein. The sample includes more than 550,000 distinct CDR3 sequences, 25% of them seen just once. What was sequenced was naive CD8+ T cells from blood, with Jurkat cell RNA spiked in. The receptors come from a human donor in good health. Some libraries in this study had Jurkat cell RNA spiked in. Both conserved end residues are part of each CDR3.

j_call | v_call | cdr3_length | cdr3_aa
TRBJ1-5 | TRBV7-9 | 12 | CASSLSNQPRHF
TRBJ1-6 | TRBV12-3/TRBV12-4 | 17 | CASSLALGQGPNSPLHF
TRBJ1-5 | TRBV28 | 15 | CASSFLGASRQPQHF
TRBJ2-2 | TRBV19 | 18 | CASSFGTSGREATGELFF
TRBJ2-7 | TRBV2 | 15 | CASNSKGQAYYEQYF
TRBJ2-7 | TRBV20-1 | 15 | CSARDRGGTNYEQYF
TRBJ1-4 | TRBV7-9 | 18 | CASSSPAVSAGGKEKLFF
TRBJ1-1 | TRBV29-1 | 12 | CSGGALNTEAFF
TRBJ2-7 | TRBV6-2/TRBV6-3 | 15 | CASSLLAAQIYEQYF
TRBJ2-5 | TRBV11-2 | 15 | CASSFTGTDQETQYF
TRBJ2-7 | TRBV9 | 14 | CASSVGDSAWEQYF
TRBJ2-7 | TRBV5-6 | 16 | CASRPGLAAISYEQYF